Listed here are 14 T cell receptor beta chains from one sample, sequenced in a study of beta chain features in type 1 diabetes. The study reverse transcribed the entire isolated RNA, so it sequenced expressed TCRB transcripts. Clones were read by immunoSEQ multiplex PCR, and TCRdb kept only the in-frame ones, dropping some. The data show approximately 150,000 clones, over 7.5% seen once. The specimen sequenced was central memory CD4+ T cells from blood. These receptors were collected from a woman younger than 35 in good health.

The chain combines TRBV4-1 with TRBJ2-2, with 7 bases matching TRBD2. Germline CDR1 is MGHRA and CDR2 is YSYEKL. Trimming took 0 bases from V and 8 from J; bases not matched to a gene: 6. The CDR3 has 15 residues. The CDR3 spells CASSQEAGLGGELFF. The CDR3 DNA reads TGCGCCAGCAGCCAAGAAGCGGGACTGGGGGGGGAGCTGTTTTTT.

The genes are TRBV14 and TRBJ2-2; 11 nucleotides match TRBD1. Germline values: CDR1 SGHDN, CDR2 FVKESK. V was clipped by 5 bases and J by 6 bases; unmatched bases: 5. This CDR3 has 15 amino acids. The CDR3 DNA reads as TGTGCCAGCAGCGGGGACAGGGGGATGGCCGGGGAGCTGTTTTTT. The encoded protein is CASSGDRGMAGELFF.

This clone was picked up a small number of times. The J gene is TRBJ2-7, the V gene TRBV6-5, with D possibly matching TRBD1 (6 bases). Per the germline V gene, CDR1 is MNHEY and CDR2 is SVGAGI. The length of the CDR3 is 13 residues. Between the trimmed V and J ends, which lost 6 bases and 6 bases, there was a span of 15 bases. The DNA of the CDR3 is TGTGCCAGCAGCCGCATGACAGGAAGCGAGCAGTACTTC. Translation: CASSRMTGSEQYF.

The V and J genes are TRBV7-9 and TRBJ1-1; TRBD1 matches 8 bases. The CDR3 is made up of 14 amino acids. From germline, CDR1 is SEHNR and CDR2 FQNEAQ (reference sequence). Unmatched junction bases numbered 8, after V lost 3 bases and J lost 8 bases. The CDR3 DNA is TGTGCCAGCAGCTTGGGCCAGGGGGCGGGGGAAGCTTTCTTT. It codes for CASSLGQGAGEAFF.

The chain is built from TRBV30 and TRBJ2-7; possible D gene TRBD1, 6 bases. The V end lost 1 base, the J end lost 6 bases, and 10 bases lay between the germline ends. The CDR3 is 12 amino acids. Germline CDR1 is GTSNPN and CDR2 is SVGIG (reference sequence). DNA for the CDR3: TGTGCCTGGAGTGGGACAGCGCGCGAGCAGTACTTC. Translation: CAWSGTAREQYF.

This clone turned up a few times. This chain links TRBV4-2 with TRBJ1-3, with D possibly matching TRBD1 (5 bases). Germline V gene data show CDR1 as LGHNA and CDR2 as YNFKEQ. The CDR3 runs 18 residues. With 0 bases removed from V and 0 bases from J, the gap between germline ends came to 15 bases. The CDR3 loop is CASSQDLQGVFSGNTIYF. CDR3 nucleotide sequence: TGTGCCAGCAGCCAAGATCTGCAGGGTGTGTTCTCTGGAAACACCATATATTTT.

This clone occurred a few times. CDR3 region: CAWSAGGPNEQFF. CDR3 bases: TGTGCCTGGAGTGCCGGAGGGCCCAATGAGCAGTTCTTC. This rearrangement joins TRBV30 to TRBJ2-1; weak D call: TRBD2 (6 bases). Trimming pared 1 base from V and 6 bases from J, leaving 10 bases between. The length of the CDR3 is 13 residues. Germline CDR1 reads GTSNPN; CDR2 reads SVGIG (reference sequence).

DNA for the CDR3: TGTGCCAGCAGCTCCCGCGGAGGTTACTACGAGCAGTACTTC. Protein: CASSSRGGYYEQYF. The rearrangement links TRBV7-2 to TRBJ2-7; D might be TRBD2 (5 bases). CDR1 and CDR2 (germline): SGHTA, FQGNSA. This CDR3 is 14 amino acids long. V was trimmed by 4 bases and J by 3 bases, leaving 13 bases between them.

Only one count was recorded for this clone. The sample carries other DNA sequences with the same CDR3. CDR3 protein: CASSQPRGYQETQYF. DNA of the CDR3: TGTGCCAGCTCCCAACCCAGGGGGTACCAAGAGACCCAGTACTTC. The chain combines TRBV14 with TRBJ2-5; 7 positions match TRBD1. This CDR3 is 15 amino acids long. The V gene's germline CDR1 is SGHDN and CDR2 FVKESK. The J segment lost 0 bases and the V segment lost 8 bases, leaving 9 bases of the junction unmatched.

This chain connects TRBV7-3 to TRBJ1-1, with unresolved D. This CDR3 is built from 13 residues. Trimming pared 5 bases from V and 2 bases from J, leaving 9 bases between. Germline V lookup: CDR1 SGHTA, CDR2 FQGTGA. DNA of the CDR3: TGTGCCAGCAGCCAACAACCCAACACTGAAGCTTTCTTT. It codes for CASSQQPNTEAFF.

The V and J genes are TRBV4-2 and TRBJ1-6; the D gene is possibly TRBD1 (6 bases). Trimming cost V 0 bases and J 0 bases, with 15 bases left between them. This CDR3 region has 19 residues. Germline V gene sequence: CDR1 LGHNA, CDR2 YNFKEQ. This CDR3 reads CASSQEVHRGSSYNSPLHF. CDR3 coding DNA: TGTGCCAGCAGCCAAGAAGTGCATAGGGGGAGCTCCTATAATTCACCCCTCCACTTT.

This clone was seen a handful of times. This chain joins TRBV30 and TRBJ1-2, with 8 bases matching TRBD1. The V segment lost 0 bases and the J segment 8 bases; nucleotides outside the gene matches: 2. Germline V gene sequence: CDR1 GTSNPN, CDR2 SVGIG (reference sequence). The CDR3 runs 12 residues. The CDR3 DNA sequence: TGTGCCTGGAGTGTGACAGGGGAGGGCTACACCTTC. Translating gives CAWSVTGEGYTF.

The rearrangement joins TRBV4-1 to TRBJ2-5; D is possibly TRBD1 (5 bases). The V and J ends lost 0 bases and 2 bases respectively, with 13 bases between them. This CDR3 comprises 16 residues. Germline CDR1 and CDR2: MGHRA and YSYEKL. The CDR3 bases are TGCGCCAGCAGCCAAGAAGTAAGGGCAGGGCAAGAGACCCAGTACTTC. This gives the protein CASSQEVRAGQETQYF.

V and J are TRBV7-9 and TRBJ2-7; tentative D call: TRBD1 (6 bases). CDR1 and CDR2 from the germline V gene are SEHNR and FQNEAQ (reference sequence). The CDR3 spans 14 residues. The V end was cut by 4 bases, the J end by 3 bases, with 13 bases between. The CDR3 DNA sequence: TGTGCCAGCAGCTCGGTCGGGACATACTACGAGCAGTACTTC. This gives the protein CASSSVGTYYEQYF.